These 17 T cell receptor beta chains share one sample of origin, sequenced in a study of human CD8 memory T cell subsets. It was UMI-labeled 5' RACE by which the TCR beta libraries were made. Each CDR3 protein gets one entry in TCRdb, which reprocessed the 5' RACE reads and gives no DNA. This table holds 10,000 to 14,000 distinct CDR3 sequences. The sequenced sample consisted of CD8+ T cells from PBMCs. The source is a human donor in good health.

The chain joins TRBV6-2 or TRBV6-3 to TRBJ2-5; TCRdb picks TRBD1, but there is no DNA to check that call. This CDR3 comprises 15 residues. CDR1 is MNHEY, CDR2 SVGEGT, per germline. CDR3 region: CASSWVPTGVVTQYF.

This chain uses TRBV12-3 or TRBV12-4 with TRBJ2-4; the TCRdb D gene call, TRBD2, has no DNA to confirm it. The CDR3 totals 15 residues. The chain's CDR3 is CASSLTSGIKNIQYF.

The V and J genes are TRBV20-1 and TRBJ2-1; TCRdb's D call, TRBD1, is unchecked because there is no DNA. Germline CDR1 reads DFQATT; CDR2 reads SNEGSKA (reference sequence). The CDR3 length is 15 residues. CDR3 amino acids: CSARGGRGLFNEQFF.

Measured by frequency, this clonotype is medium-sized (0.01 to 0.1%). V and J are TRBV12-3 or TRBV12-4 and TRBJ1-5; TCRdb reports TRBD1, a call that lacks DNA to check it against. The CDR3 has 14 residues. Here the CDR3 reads CASSPGGPNQPQHF.

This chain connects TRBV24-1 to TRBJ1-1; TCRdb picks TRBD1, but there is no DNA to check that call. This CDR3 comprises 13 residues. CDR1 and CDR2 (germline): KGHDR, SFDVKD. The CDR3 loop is CATSQGAYTEAFF.

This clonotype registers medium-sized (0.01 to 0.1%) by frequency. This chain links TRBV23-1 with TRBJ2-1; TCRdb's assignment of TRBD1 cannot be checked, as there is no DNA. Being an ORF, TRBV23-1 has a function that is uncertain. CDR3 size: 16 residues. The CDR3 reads CASSQSEGQGMDEQFF.

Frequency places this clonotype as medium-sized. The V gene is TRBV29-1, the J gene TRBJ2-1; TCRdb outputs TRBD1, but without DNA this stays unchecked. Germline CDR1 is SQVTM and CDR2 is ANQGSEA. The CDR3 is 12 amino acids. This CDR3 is CSVVSGAYEQFF.

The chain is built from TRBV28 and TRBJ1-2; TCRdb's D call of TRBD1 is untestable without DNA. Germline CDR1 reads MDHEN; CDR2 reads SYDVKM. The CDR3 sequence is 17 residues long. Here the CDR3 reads CASRPVTSTGGLYGYTF.

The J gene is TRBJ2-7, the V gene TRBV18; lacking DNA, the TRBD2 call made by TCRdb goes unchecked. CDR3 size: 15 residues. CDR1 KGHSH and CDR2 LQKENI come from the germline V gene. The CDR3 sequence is CASSPPGLRPYEQYF.

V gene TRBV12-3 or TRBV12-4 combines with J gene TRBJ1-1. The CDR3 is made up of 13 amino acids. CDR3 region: CASSLSLNTEAFF.

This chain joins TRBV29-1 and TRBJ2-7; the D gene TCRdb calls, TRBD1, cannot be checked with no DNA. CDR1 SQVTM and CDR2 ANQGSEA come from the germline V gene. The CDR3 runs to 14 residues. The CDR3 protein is CSVEPRDNPYEQYF.

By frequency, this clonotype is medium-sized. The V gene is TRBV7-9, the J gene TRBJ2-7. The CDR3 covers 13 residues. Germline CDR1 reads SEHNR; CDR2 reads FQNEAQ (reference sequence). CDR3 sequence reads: CASSLAAAYEQYF.

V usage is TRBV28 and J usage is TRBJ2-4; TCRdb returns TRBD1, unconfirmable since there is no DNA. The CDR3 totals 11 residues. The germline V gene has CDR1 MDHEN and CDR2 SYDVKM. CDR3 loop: CASTYGPAQYF.

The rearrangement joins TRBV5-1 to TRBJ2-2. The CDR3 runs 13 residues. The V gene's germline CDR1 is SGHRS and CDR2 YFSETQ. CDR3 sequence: CASSLVPTGELFF.

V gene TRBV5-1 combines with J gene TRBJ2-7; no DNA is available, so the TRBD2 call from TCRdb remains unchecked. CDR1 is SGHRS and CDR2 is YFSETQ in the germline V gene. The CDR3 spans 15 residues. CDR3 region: CASSLSGGRIYEQYF.

CDR3 region: CASSETGGTNEKLFF. V gene TRBV5-1 combines with J gene TRBJ1-4; the D call from TCRdb, TRBD1, cannot be confirmed without DNA. Per germline, CDR1 SGHRS and CDR2 YFSETQ. CDR3 size: 15 residues.

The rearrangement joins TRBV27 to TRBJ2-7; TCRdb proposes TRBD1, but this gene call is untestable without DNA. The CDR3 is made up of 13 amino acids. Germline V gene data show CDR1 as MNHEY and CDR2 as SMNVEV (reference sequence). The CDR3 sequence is CASRDSVAYEQYF.